This TCR beta chain comes out of a study of blood T cell repertoires in COVID-19. Study in general: The origin of the acute and convalescent COVID-19 samples was the United States, Italy and Spain. Sample material is recorded as cDNA or gDNA derived from T cells, B-cell-depleted T cells, or PBMCs.

The CDR3 covers 13 residues. After removal of 1 base from V and 3 bases from J, the junction contained 0 bases not matched to a gene. Germline V lookup: CDR1 SGHRS, CDR2 YFSETQ. Original processing notes: Estimates of nucleated cell counts were drawn from the amplification of reference gene primers. Produced via immunoSEQ multiplex PCR; TCRdb's table is partial and in-frame only. The D gene and trimming were derived from the DNA, and the V and J assignments and clone size from that table. Among approximately 49,000 clones listed, 75% to 90% were seen once. This TCR derives from a human donor with acute or convalescent COVID-19. The donor label of this sample is uncertain. Sequencing used peripheral blood. This chain uses TRBV5-1 with TRBJ1-1; TRBD1 matches 7 bases. The CDR3 DNA reads as TGCGCCAGCAGCTTGCAGGGGGACACTGAAGCTTTCTTT. Protein product: CASSLQGDTEAFF.